The present T cell receptor (beta chain) was sequenced within a study of T cells in Graves' hyperthyroidism and ophthalmopathy. The V gene's germline CDR1 is SGHVS and CDR2 FNYEAQ. This CDR3 is built from 15 residues. V gave up 5 bases and J gave up 1 base; unmatched junction bases: 5. This clonotype came up many times. The source material, RNA transcripts, was used to amplify TCR beta CDR3 regions. HTBI primers were employed in a first-round RT-PCR of the TCR CDR3. TCRdb reprocessed the multiplex PCR reads via MiXCR and lists one record per CDR3 protein. The sample comprises fewer than 350,000 distinct CDR3 sequences, over 20% of which are singletons, and around half rests with the top ten.

This TCR derives from a woman aged 50 to 60 with Graves' hyperthyroidism. The rearrangement links TRBV7-6 to TRBJ2-3, with 8 bases identical to TRBD1. The specimen was blood. The CDR3 DNA sequence: TGTGCCAGCAGCGAGGACAGGGTCGGCACAGATACGCAGTATTTT. Translating gives CASSEDRVGTDTQYF.